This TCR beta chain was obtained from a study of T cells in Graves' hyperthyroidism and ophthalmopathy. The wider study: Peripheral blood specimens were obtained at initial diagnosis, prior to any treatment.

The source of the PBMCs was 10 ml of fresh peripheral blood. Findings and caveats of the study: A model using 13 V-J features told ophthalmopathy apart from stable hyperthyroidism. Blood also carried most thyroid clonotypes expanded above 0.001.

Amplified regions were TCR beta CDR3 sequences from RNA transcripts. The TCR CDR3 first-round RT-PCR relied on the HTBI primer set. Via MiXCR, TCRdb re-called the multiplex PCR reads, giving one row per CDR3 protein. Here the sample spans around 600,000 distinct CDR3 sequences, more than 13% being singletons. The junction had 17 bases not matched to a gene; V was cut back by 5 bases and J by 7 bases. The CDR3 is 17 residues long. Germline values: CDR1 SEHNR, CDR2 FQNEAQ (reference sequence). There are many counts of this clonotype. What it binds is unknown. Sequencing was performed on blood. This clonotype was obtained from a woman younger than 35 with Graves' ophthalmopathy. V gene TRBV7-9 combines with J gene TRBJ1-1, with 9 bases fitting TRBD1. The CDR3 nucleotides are TGTGCCAGCAGCCGAGGGTCCCTGACAGGGGGTGGTTTTGAAGCTTTCTTT. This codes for CASSRGSLTGGGFEAFF.